This T cell receptor (beta chain) was recorded in a study of blood T cell repertoires in COVID-19 (dated by TCRdb to 2018 to 2021). Some background on the complete study: Samples covering the acute and convalescent phases of COVID-19 were provided by collaborators in the United States, Italy and Spain. The repertoires were released in a freely available public database intended as a resource for research on the immune response to SARS-CoV-2. HLA class I and class II types, where available, came from metadata supplied by the sample provider rather than from assay-based typing. The material from the prospective study consisted of cDNA or gDNA derived from T cells, B-cell-depleted T cells, or PBMCs. Deeply sampled blood TCRbeta repertoires from subjects exposed to, actively infected with, or recovered from COVID-19 were included in the dataset. A de-identified subject ID, COVID-19 status, age in years and sex were almost always included in the sample metadata. Samples came from the ongoing ImmuneRACE study (first 160 participants) plus 1,254 subjects from 6 global collaborators.

CDR1 and CDR2, looked up from the germline V gene (reference sequence), are LNHDA and SQIVND. The CDR3 spans 15 residues, from the cysteine through the phenylalanine. The entry retains the CDR3 DNA only, 45 bases that are in frame from base 1. The trim is 4 bases for V and 0 bases for J, with a gap of 11 bases between the germline ends. Study-wide findings and limitations: Clinical and demographic metadata were provided uncurated, with the amount varying by source and participant.

On this clone: The antigen it binds to is not known. The record has no base qualities; no much larger clone is one base away.

TCRbeta CDR3 regions were amplified from genomic DNA using the immunoSEQ Assay, a bias-controlled multiplex PCR. Processing in the source paper ran as follows. The number of nucleated cells in each sample was estimated by amplification of reference gene primers within the assay. To quantify the absolute abundance of each unique TCRbeta CDR3 rearrangement, sequence reads were collapsed and filtered. For each sample, productive Simpson clonality was calculated as the square root of Simpson's diversity index across productive rearrangements. TCRdb re-hosts the immuneACCESS table, in-frame sequences only. Its copies lack some clones; in the studies checked, an unresolved V gene accounts for under half of them, and the cause for the rest is not known. V, J and clone size reflect that table, while D and trimming were determined from the DNA. A total of over 350,000 clones appear in this sample, 88% of them only once. The leading ten clones occupy more than 1% of the sample.

Enrolling through a virtual design, the prospective study's participants ranged in age from roughly 18 to 100 years and lived across some 23 United States geographic areas. In the prospective study, participants were assigned to cohorts based on the clinical history participants reported in a screening survey and a study questionnaire. Recovered participants in ImmuneRACE Cohort 3 were defined by two consecutive negative NP/OP PCR tests, clearance by a healthcare professional, or resolution of symptoms. Mobile phlebotomists in the prospective study collected whole blood, serum and a nasopharyngeal or oropharyngeal swab from every participant. Additional blood draws and questionnaires over an approximately two-month period could optionally be provided by prospective study participants. Before DNA extraction, blood samples from the prospective study were shipped at room temperature or frozen.

The receptor was derived from a woman under 30 who had recovered from COVID-19. The receptor chain draws on TRBV19 and TRBJ2-3, with the identity of the D gene unclear. The sample comprised PBMCs or T cells enriched from blood (not recorded which). This receptor has the CDR3 CASSNTVTSTDTQYF. The bases are TGTGCCAGTAGTAATACGGTCACTAGCACAGATACGCAGTATTTT.